This TCR beta chain was captured in a study of T cell clones after liver transplantation (dated by TCRdb to between 2017 and 2020). Broadly, across the study: The samples were obtained from ITN030ST, a randomized trial that attempted immunosuppression withdrawal within 2 years after liver transplantation. Three of the eight recipients were HCV-positive; the others were transplanted for non-autoimmune, non-viral indications. Third party-reactive TCRbeta sequences from pre-transplant MLRs were also identified as an antigen-independent comparator for donor-reactive sequences. No induction therapy was given to the subjects, and standard immunosuppression was administered until randomization at 12-24 months post-transplant. Of the 8 liver transplant recipients making up the studied cohort, 3 were classified as tolerant and 5 as non-tolerant. Donor-reactive T cell clones were identified by TCRbeta sequencing following a pre-transplant mixed lymphocyte reaction and were subsequently tracked in post-transplant blood. To count as tolerant, a recipient had to stay completely off immunosuppression for at least one year without liver enzymes climbing beyond twice the upper limit of normal. Blood samples were collected pre-transplant, pre-randomization before withdrawal, and post-randomization after either full withdrawal or failed withdrawal. What the research found in general, with its limitations: In two subjects, low numbers of available donor cells limited the measurable donor-reactive repertoire. The decline in donor-reactive sequences exceeded the decline in third party-reactive sequences, suggesting partial antigen-specific deletion that was unrelated to withdrawal success. Without allograft tissue specimens, donor-reactive T cells may have migrated into the graft rather than being deleted. Because of small, heterogeneous patient numbers and non-standardized post-transplant time points, the conclusions were only preliminary. When repertoire turnover was accounted for, significantly reduced detection of donor-reactive sequences was found in 7 of 8 subjects for CD4 and in 8 of 8 subjects for CD8. A significant post-transplant decrease in circulating donor-reactive CD4 TCRbeta sequences was observed in 5 of 8 subjects, irrespective of tolerance or HCV status.

Unstimulated PBMCs, after thawing, were stained for CD3, CD4 and CD8 and then FACS-sorted into CD3+CD4+ and CD3+CD8+ populations. Randomization to immunosuppression withdrawal applied to every one of the 8 studied subjects. The Qiagen DNeasy Blood and Tissue Kit was used for isolation of genomic DNA. The germline V gene (reference sequence) yields MNHEY for CDR1 and SMNVEV for CDR2. V is cut back by 3 bases and J by 0 bases, with 7 bases in the junction unmatched. Including cysteine and phenylalanine, the CDR3 has 17 amino acids. CDR3 DNA only is kept here, 51 bases in frame from base 1. Concerning this clone: The antigen it recognizes is unknown. Per-base qualities were not stored, and no clone one base away is much larger.

High-throughput TCRbeta CDR3 sequencing of frozen genomic DNA was performed by immunoSEQ, including PCR amplification, mapping, bias correction and internal controls. In the source study's methods: Only productive rearrangements were retained, with each unique TCRbeta sequence defined by its CDR3 nucleotide sequence together with its V and J gene. A sequence counted as donor-reactive only if the sequence showed at least 5-fold expansion in CFSE-low cells compared with unstimulated pre-transplant cells and had a frequency of at least 0.01%. Per-subject minimum frequency thresholds, based on the lowest-template unstimulated sample, ensured at least 90% detection power. Repertoire turnover was measured by Jensen-Shannon divergence between the top 1000 TCRbeta sequences post- and pre-transplant. Changes in detection of donor-reactive sequences were assessed with two-sided Fisher's exact tests. TCRdb limited this immuneACCESS table to in-frame rearrangements with V and J called. A share of clones is missing; checked studies link under half to unresolved V genes, and the rest is unexplained. The V and J calls and clone size were taken over from that table, and D and trimming were inferred from the DNA. The sample records roughly 80,000 clones, over 65% of which are singletons. The ten largest clones represent over 2.5% of the sample.

The receptor was derived from a human patient who received a liver transplant. After a transplant, some of the T cells may come from the graft donor. The rearranged segments are TRBV27 and TRBJ2-1; TRBD2 matches 8 bases in the middle. The sequencing here drew on CD4+ T cells from blood, taken at the 22-month timepoint. The nucleotide sequence reads as follows: TGTGCCAGCAGTTTCACACCACTAGCGGCCTCCTACAATGAGCAGTTCTTC. Its protein reads: CASSFTPLAASYNEQFF.